This T cell receptor beta chain was sequenced during a study of shared clonotypes between healthy human individuals. Measured with immunoSEQ multiplex PCR; TCRdb has only the in-frame clones, and not every one. This table holds over 2 million clones, approximately 90% found once. Investigators divided CD4+ cells into CD45RA+ naive and CD45RA-negative memory subsets. This clonotype originated in a man aged 18-30 years in good health. Some clones in this sample may be carry-over from other donors' samples. Sample: naive CD4+ T cells from PBMCs. The subset denotes: CD45RA+ positively selected.

The CDR3: CASSLRQGAPLYGYTF. The CDR3 nucleotides read TGTGCCAGCAGTTTAAGGCAGGGGGCGCCCCTATATGGCTACACCTTC. V usage is TRBV28 and J usage is TRBJ1-2; 8 positions match TRBD1. With V trimmed by 2 bases and J by 5 bases, 10 bases remained unmatched. From germline, CDR1 is MDHEN and CDR2 SYDVKM. The CDR3 spans 16 residues.